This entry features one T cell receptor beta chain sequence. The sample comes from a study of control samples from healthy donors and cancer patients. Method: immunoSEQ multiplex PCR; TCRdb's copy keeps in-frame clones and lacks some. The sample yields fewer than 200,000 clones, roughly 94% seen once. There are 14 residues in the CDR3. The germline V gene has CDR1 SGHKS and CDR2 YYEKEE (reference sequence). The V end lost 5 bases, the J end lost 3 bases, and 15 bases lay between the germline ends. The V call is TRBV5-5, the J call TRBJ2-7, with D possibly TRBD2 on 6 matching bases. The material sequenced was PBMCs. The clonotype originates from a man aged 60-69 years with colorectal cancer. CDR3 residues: CASSGGVANYEQYF. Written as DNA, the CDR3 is TGTGCCAGCAGTGGAGGGGTGGCCAACTACGAGCAGTACTTC.